The rows below give T cell receptor beta chains drawn from one sample of a study of OX40 agonist ivuxolimab in advanced cancers. Method: immunoSEQ multiplex PCR; TCRdb's copy keeps in-frame clones and lacks some. The table shows 55,000 to 65,000 clones, with around 90% occurring only once. The specimen was CD4+ or CD8+ T cells sorted from blood, collected in a trial of the OX40 agonist ivuxolimab. Every receptor here comes from an adult with an advanced solid tumor such as melanoma, head and neck, liver or kidney cancer. Each CDR3 is given with its conserved first and last residue. D genes are given only for firm matches. A row's size may be missing; if present it is once, few, many or a size class.

TRBJ1-1	TRBV5-4	.	.	16	CASRLGSAATNTEAFF	TGTGCCAGCAGATTGGGATCGGCAGCGACGAACACTGAAGCTTTCTTT
TRBJ1-6	TRBV15	.	.	16	CATSRRYTGTNSPLHF	TGTGCCACCAGCAGACGATATACAGGGACCAATTCACCCCTCCACTTT
TRBJ1-5	TRBV19	.	.	13	CASRPSTNQPQHF	TGTGCCAGTAGGCCGAGTACCAATCAGCCCCAGCATTTT
TRBJ2-1	TRBV19	.	.	15	CASRHRVGEGNEQFF	TGTGCCAGTAGGCACAGGGTAGGAGAAGGCAATGAGCAGTTCTTC
TRBJ2-2	TRBV11-1	.	TRBD2	17	CASSLGLAGGWAGELFF	TGTGCCAGCAGCTTGGGACTAGCGGGAGGTTGGGCCGGGGAGCTGTTTTTT
TRBJ2-3	TRBV7-2	.	TRBD2	16	CASSSPGLASTDTQYF	TGTGCCAGCAGCTCCCCGGGACTAGCGAGCACAGATACGCAGTATTTT
TRBJ1-1	TRBV5-6	.	.	16	CASSPEGPTRDTEAFF	TGTGCCAGCAGCCCGGAGGGCCCCACTCGTGACACTGAAGCTTTCTTT
TRBJ2-3	TRBV30	.	.	14	CAWSSTTPPDTQYF	TGTGCCTGGAGTTCCACAACCCCCCCCGATACGCAGTATTTT
TRBJ1-2	TRBV5-1	once	.	15	CASSLELGRGYGYTF	TGCGCCAGCAGCTTGGAGTTAGGACGGGGCTATGGCTACACCTTC
TRBJ2-7	TRBV6-5	.	.	12	CASSRDQKRQYF	TGTGCCAGCAGCCGGGACCAGAAACGACAGTACTTC
TRBJ2-3	TRBV27	.	.	14	CASSEGDPPHTQYF	TGTGCCAGCAGCGAGGGGGACCCACCACATACGCAGTATTTT
TRBJ1-1	TRBV7-9	once	.	11	CASSASTEAFF	TGTGCCAGCAGCGCGTCCACTGAAGCTTTCTTT
TRBJ1-4	TRBV6-5	.	.	13	CASSYSQGEKLFF	TGTGCCAGCAGTTACTCACAGGGCGAAAAACTGTTTTTT
TRBJ1-2	TRBV9	few	.	13	CASSVVWGDGYTF	TGTGCCAGCAGCGTAGTCTGGGGGGATGGCTACACCTTC
TRBJ1-5	TRBV15	.	.	16	CATSRLEGGLDQPQHF	TGTGCCACCAGCAGACTCGAAGGGGGTTTGGATCAGCCCCAGCATTTT
TRBJ2-7	TRBV28	.	TRBD2	15	CASSSPKAGGYEQYF	TGTGCCAGCAGCTCACCCAAAGCGGGAGGGTACGAGCAGTACTTC
TRBJ1-2	TRBV27	.	.	14	CASSFSGSVNGYTF	TGTGCCAGCAGTTTCTCGGGAAGCGTCAATGGCTACACCTTC
TRBJ1-2	TRBV7-2	.	TRBD1	15	CASSLLGQGSYGYTF	TGTGCCAGCAGCTTACTGGGACAGGGGAGCTATGGCTACACCTTC
TRBJ2-3	TRBV19	.	.	12	CATSGAADTQYF	TGTGCGACTTCGGGTGCTGCAGATACGCAGTATTTT
TRBJ1-2	TRBV5-1	once	.	16	CASSSTGTSLNYGYTF	TGCGCCAGCAGCTCCACCGGGACATCACTTAACTATGGCTACACCTTC
TRBJ1-5	TRBV7-8	.	.	15	CASSLVVGGSQPQHF	TGTGCCAGCAGCTTAGTTGTTGGGGGCAGTCAGCCCCAGCATTTT
TRBJ2-4	TRBV25-1	.	.	14	CASSNIEADGIQYF	TGTGCCAGCAGCAACATAGAGGCCGACGGCATTCAGTACTTC
TRBJ2-1	TRBV9	.	.	13	CASSVAGNNEQFF	TGTGCCAGCAGCGTAGCCGGAAACAATGAGCAGTTCTTC
TRBJ1-2	TRBV7-2	.	.	14	CASSPQAGNYGYTF	TGTGCCAGCAGCCCCCAGGCGGGGAACTATGGCTACACCTTC
TRBJ2-1	TRBV7-8	.	.	16	CASSPYRVNFYNEQFF	TGTGCCAGCAGCCCTTACCGCGTGAACTTCTACAATGAGCAGTTCTTC
TRBJ2-2	TRBV5-1	.	.	16	CASSTYSPENTGELFF	TGCGCCAGCAGCACATACTCCCCAGAGAACACCGGGGAGCTGTTTTTT
TRBJ2-3	TRBV30	.	TRBD2	14	CAWSMSGKTDTQYF	TGTGCCTGGAGTATGAGCGGGAAAACAGATACGCAGTATTTT
TRBJ1-2	TRBV19	.	TRBD1	18	CASTRPGQSGTSNYGYTF	TGTGCCAGTACTAGACCGGGACAGAGCGGAACCTCTAACTATGGCTACACCTTC
TRBJ1-1	TRBV11-2	.	.	16	CASSLHRNGVNTEAFF	TGTGCCAGCAGCCTACATAGGAACGGGGTGAACACTGAAGCTTTCTTT
TRBJ1-4	TRBV6-1	.	.	16	CASSAWGETQNEKLFF	TGTGCCAGCAGTGCCTGGGGGGAGACACAGAATGAAAAACTGTTTTTT
TRBJ1-2	TRBV10-3	.	.	14	CAIALRESNYGYTF	TGTGCCATTGCCCTCAGGGAATCTAACTATGGCTACACCTTC
TRBJ1-1	TRBV25-1	.	TRBD1	16	CASSAPGAGGLTEAFF	TGTGCCAGCAGTGCCCCTGGGGCAGGGGGTCTCACTGAAGCTTTCTTT
TRBJ1-1	TRBV21-1	.	.	15	CASSKDRIQNTEAFF	TGTGCCAGCAGCAAAGACAGAATACAAAACACTGAAGCTTTCTTT
TRBJ1-1	TRBV5-1	.	TRBD1	13	CASSTRQGAEAFF	TGCGCCAGCAGCACCAGACAGGGCGCTGAAGCTTTCTTT
TRBJ2-1	TRBV4-1	.	TRBD2	17	CASSPASGASVYNEQFF	TGCGCCAGCAGTCCGGCTAGCGGTGCGTCAGTTTACAATGAGCAGTTCTTC
TRBJ2-1	TRBV6-5	.	TRBD2	15	CASSSLAGAYNEQFF	TGTGCCAGCAGTTCACTAGCGGGAGCCTACAATGAGCAGTTCTTC
TRBJ1-1	TRBV6-5	.	.	12	CASSYIGTEAFF	TGTGCCAGCAGTTATATCGGGACTGAAGCTTTCTTT
TRBJ1-1	TRBV5-1	.	.	14	CASSLVTAGTEAFF	TGCGCCAGCAGCTTGGTCACAGCTGGCACTGAAGCTTTCTTT
TRBJ1-2	TRBV6-6	.	.	14	CATKSSQANYGYTF	TGTGCCACCAAATCCTCACAGGCTAACTATGGCTACACCTTC
TRBJ2-7	TRBV6-5	.	TRBD2	16	CASSYSGTSGYYEQYF	TGTGCCAGCAGTTATTCCGGGACTAGCGGGTACTACGAGCAGTACTTC
TRBJ2-1	TRBV7-9	.	TRBD2	15	CASSSPGGPHRGQFF	TGTGCCAGCAGCTCCCCGGGAGGGCCCCACCGGGGTCAGTTCTTC
TRBJ1-4	TRBV27	.	.	14	CASSLRLHNEKLFF	TGTGCCAGCAGTTTACGACTGCACAATGAAAAACTGTTTTTT
TRBJ2-1	TRBV5-1	once	.	14	CASNRGGPYNEQFF	TGCGCCAGCAATCGCGGGGGCCCCTACAATGAGCAGTTCTTC
TRBJ2-2	TRBV6-5	.	.	14	CASSTDHNTGELFF	TGTGCCAGCAGCACGGACCACAACACCGGGGAGCTGTTTTTT
TRBJ2-7	TRBV10-1	.	TRBD1	14	CASSPGTGLYEQYF	TGCGCCAGCAGCCCCGGGACAGGGTTGTACGAGCAGTACTTC
TRBJ1-3	TRBV9	.	.	17	CASSVGQARADGNTIYF	TGTGCCAGCAGCGTAGGCCAGGCCCGAGCCGATGGAAACACCATATATTTT
TRBJ1-5	TRBV19	.	TRBD1	17	CASSTHAGGRGNQPQHF	TGTGCCAGTAGTACCCACGCAGGGGGCAGAGGCAATCAGCCCCAGCATTTT
TRBJ1-1	TRBV25-1	.	.	13	CASRGGPNTEAFF	TGTGCCAGCAGGGGGGGCCCGAACACTGAAGCTTTCTTT
TRBJ2-5	TRBV27	.	TRBD1	15	CASARGTGIQETQYF	TGTGCCAGCGCTAGAGGGACAGGAATCCAAGAGACCCAGTACTTC
TRBJ2-7	TRBV28	.	.	14	CASSRSGTSYEQYF	TGTGCCAGCAGCCGCTCCGGGACCTCCTACGAGCAGTACTTC
TRBJ2-1	TRBV5-1	.	.	15	CASSQVRANRDEQFF	TGCGCCAGCAGCCAAGTCCGGGCCAATCGGGATGAGCAGTTCTTC
TRBJ1-1	TRBV19	.	.	15	CASRYSGIWDTEAFF	TGTGCCAGTCGGTACTCAGGGATCTGGGACACTGAAGCTTTCTTT
TRBJ2-7	TRBV11-2	.	TRBD2	17	CASSLARGGIGPNEQYF	TGTGCCAGCAGCTTAGCCCGCGGGGGAATTGGCCCCAACGAGCAGTACTTC
TRBJ1-1	TRBV30	.	.	11	CAIGENTEAFF	TGTGCCATCGGGGAGAACACTGAAGCTTTCTTT
TRBJ2-1	TRBV14	.	.	13	CASSQVRSNEQFF	TGTGCCAGCAGCCAAGTGCGCAGCAATGAGCAGTTCTTC